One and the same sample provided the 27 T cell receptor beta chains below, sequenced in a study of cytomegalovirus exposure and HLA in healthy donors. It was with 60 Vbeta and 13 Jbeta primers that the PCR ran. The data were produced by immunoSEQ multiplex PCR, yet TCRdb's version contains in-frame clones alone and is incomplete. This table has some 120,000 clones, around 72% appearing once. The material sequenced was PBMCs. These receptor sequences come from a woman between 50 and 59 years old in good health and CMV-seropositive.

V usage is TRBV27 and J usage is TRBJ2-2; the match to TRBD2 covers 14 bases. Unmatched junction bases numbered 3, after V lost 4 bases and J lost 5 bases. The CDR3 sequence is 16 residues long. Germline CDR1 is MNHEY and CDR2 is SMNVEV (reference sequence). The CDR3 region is CASSSWTSGRTGELFF. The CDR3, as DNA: TGTGCCAGCAGTTCTTGGACTAGCGGGAGGACCGGGGAGCTGTTTTTT.

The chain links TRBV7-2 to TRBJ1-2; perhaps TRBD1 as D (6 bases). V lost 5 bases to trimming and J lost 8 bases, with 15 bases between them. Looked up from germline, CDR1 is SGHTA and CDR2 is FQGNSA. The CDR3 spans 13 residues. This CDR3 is CASSANYREGYTF. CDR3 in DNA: TGTGCCAGCAGCGCAAATTACAGGGAGGGCTACACCTTC.

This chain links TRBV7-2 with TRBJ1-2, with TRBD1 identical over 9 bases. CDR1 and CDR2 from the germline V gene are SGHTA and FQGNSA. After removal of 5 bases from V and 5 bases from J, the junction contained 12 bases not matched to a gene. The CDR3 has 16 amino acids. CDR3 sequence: CASSLSGGQGKYGYTF. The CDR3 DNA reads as TGTGCCAGCAGCCTAAGTGGGGGACAGGGTAAATATGGCTACACCTTC. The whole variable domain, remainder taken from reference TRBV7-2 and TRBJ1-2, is GAGVSQSPSNKVTEKGKDVELRCDPISGHTALYWYRQSLGQGLEFLIYFQGNSAPDKSGLPSDRFSAERTGGSVSTLTIQRTQQEDSAVYLCASSLSGGQGKYGYTFGSGTRLTVV.

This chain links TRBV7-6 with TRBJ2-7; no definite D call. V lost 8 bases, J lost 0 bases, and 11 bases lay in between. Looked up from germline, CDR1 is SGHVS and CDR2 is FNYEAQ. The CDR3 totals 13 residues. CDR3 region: CASSRQASYEQYF. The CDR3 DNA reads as TGTGCCAGCTCAAGGCAGGCCTCCTACGAGCAGTACTTC.

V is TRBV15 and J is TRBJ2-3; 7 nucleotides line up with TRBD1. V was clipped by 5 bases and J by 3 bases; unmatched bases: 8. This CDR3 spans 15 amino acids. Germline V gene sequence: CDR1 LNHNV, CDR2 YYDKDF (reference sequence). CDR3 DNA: TGTGCCACCAGCTCGGCAGGGGGTCGGACAGATACGCAGTATTTT. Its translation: CATSSAGGRTDTQYF.

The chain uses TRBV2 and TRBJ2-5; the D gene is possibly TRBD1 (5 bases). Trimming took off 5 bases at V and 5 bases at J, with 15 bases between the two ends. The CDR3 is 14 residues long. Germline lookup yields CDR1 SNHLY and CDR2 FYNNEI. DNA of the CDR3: TGTGCCAGCAGTAATTACCAGGGTGGGGAGACCCAGTACTTC. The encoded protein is CASSNYQGGETQYF.

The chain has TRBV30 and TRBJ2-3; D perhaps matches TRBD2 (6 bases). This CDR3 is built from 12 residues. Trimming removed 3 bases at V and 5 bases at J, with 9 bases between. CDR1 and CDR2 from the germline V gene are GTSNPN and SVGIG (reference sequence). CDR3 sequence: CAWSPGLDTQYF. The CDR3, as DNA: TGTGCCTGGAGCCCGGGACTAGATACGCAGTATTTT.

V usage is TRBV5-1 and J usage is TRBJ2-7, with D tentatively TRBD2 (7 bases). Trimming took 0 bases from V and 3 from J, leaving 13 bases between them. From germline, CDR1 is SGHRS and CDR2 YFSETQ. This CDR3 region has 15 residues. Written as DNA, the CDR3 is TGCGCCAGCAGCTTGGTTCTGGGGGGGCTCTACGAGCAGTACTTC. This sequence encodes CASSLVLGGLYEQYF.

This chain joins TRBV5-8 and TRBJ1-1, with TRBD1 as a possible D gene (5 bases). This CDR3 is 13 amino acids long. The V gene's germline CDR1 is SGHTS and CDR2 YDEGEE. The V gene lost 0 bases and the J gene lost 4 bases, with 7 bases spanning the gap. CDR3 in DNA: TGTGCCAGCAGCTTGGAAAGGGGCACTGAAGCTTTCTTT. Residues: CASSLERGTEAFF.

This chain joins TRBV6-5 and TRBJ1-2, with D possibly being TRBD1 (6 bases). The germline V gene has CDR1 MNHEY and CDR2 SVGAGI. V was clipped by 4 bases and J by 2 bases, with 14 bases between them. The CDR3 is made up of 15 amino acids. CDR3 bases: TGTGCCAGCAGTTTATTCAAGGGGGGGAACTATGGCTACACCTTC. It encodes CASSLFKGGNYGYTF.

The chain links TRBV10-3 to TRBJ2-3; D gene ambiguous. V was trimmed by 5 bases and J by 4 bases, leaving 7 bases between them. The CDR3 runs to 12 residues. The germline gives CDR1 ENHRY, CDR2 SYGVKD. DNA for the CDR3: TGTGCCATCAGTACCACGGCAGATACGCAGTATTTT. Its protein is CAISTTADTQYF.

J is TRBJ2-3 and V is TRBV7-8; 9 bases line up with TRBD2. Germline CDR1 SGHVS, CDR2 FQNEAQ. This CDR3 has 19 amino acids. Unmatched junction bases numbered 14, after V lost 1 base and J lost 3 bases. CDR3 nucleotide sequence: TGTGCCAGCAGCTTAGGGTCAAGCGGGGGGCTTAGCGGGACAGATACGCAGTATTTT. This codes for CASSLGSSGGLSGTDTQYF.

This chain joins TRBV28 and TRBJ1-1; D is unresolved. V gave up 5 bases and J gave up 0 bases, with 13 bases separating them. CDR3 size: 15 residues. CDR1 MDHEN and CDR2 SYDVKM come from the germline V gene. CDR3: CASSNPQIMNTEAFF. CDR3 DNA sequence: TGTGCCAGCAGTAATCCGCAGATCATGAACACTGAAGCTTTCTTT.

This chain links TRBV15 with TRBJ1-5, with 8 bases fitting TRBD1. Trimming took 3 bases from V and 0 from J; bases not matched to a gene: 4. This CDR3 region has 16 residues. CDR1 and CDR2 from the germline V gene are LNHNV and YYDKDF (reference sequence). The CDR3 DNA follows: TGTGCCACCAGCAGGAAACAGGGGGATAGCAATCAGCCCCAGCATTTT. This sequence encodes CATSRKQGDSNQPQHF.

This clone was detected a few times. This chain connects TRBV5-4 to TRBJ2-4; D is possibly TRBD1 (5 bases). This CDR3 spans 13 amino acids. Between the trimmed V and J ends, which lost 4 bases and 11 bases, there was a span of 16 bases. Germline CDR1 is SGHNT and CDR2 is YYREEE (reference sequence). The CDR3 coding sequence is TGTGCCAGCAGCCAAGGGGAACCGCAGTTTCAGTACTTC. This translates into CASSQGEPQFQYF. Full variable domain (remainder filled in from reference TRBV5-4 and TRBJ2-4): ETGVTQSPTHLIKTRGQQVTLRCSSQSGHNTVSWYQQALGQGPQFIFQYYREEENGRGNFPPRFSGLQFPNYSSELNVNALELDDSALYLCASSQGEPQFQYFGAGTRLSVL.

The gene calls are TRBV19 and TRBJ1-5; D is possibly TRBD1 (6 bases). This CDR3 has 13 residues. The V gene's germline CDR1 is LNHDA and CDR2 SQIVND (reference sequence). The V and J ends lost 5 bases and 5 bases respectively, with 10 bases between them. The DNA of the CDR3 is TGTGCCAGTAGTGAACAGGGTTATCAGCCCCAGCATTTT. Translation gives CASSEQGYQPQHF.

The CDR3, as DNA: TGTGCCAGCAGCTTGGTTGGCAACCGAAACACCATATATTTT. Its translation: CASSLVGNRNTIYF. The chain recombines TRBV5-8 with TRBJ1-3; D not certain. The germline V and J ends were trimmed by 0 bases and 5 bases, with 9 bases remaining between them. Germline CDR1 is SGHTS and CDR2 is YDEGEE. The CDR3 extends over 14 amino acids.

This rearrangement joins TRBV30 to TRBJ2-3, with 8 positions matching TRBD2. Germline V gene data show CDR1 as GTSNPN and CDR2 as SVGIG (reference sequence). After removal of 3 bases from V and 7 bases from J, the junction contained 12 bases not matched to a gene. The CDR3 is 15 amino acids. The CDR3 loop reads CAWRPGLELRYTQYF. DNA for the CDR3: TGTGCCTGGAGACCGGGACTAGAATTGAGGTATACGCAGTATTTT.

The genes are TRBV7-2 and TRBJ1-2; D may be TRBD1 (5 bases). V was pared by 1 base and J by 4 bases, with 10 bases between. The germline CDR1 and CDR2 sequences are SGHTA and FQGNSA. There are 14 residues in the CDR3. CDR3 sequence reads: CASSLGQIPYGYTF. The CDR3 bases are TGTGCCAGCAGCTTAGGACAGATCCCCTATGGCTACACCTTC.

The CDR3 sequence is CASSYERRGGYTF. The CDR3 region has the DNA TGTGCCAGCAGCTACGAGCGCAGGGGTGGCTACACCTTC. The chain couples TRBV7-2 to TRBJ1-2, with D possibly TRBD1 on 6 matching bases. V lost 4 bases to trimming and J lost 7 bases, with 13 bases between them. CDR3 length equals 13 residues. Per germline, CDR1 SGHTA and CDR2 FQGNSA.

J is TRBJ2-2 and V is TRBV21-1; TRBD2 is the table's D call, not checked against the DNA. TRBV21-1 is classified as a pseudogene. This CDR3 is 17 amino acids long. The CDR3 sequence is CASSPHGLAGNTGELFF. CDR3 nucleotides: TGTGCCAGCAGCCCCCATGGGCTAGCGGGGAACACCGGGGAGCTGTTTTTT.

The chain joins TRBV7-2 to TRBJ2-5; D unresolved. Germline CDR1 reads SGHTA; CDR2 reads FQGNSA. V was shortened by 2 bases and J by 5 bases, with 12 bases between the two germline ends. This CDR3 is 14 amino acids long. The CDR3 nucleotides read TGTGCCAGCAGCTTAAATGGTGGCCTGGAGACCCAGTACTTC. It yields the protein CASSLNGGLETQYF.

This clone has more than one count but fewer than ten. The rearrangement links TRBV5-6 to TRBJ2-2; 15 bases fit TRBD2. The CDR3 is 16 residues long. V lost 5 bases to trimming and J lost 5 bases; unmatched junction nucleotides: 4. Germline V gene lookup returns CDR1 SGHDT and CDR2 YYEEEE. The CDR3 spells CASRGLAGGVTGELFF. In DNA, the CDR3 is TGTGCCAGCAGGGGACTAGCGGGAGGTGTTACCGGGGAGCTGTTTTTT.

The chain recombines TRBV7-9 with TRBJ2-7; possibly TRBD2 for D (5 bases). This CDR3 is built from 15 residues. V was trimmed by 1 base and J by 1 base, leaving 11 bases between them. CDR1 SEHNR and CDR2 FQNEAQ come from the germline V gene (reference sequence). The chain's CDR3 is CASSLGGSLSYEQYF. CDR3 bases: TGTGCCAGCAGCTTAGGAGGGAGCCTTTCCTACGAGCAGTACTTC.

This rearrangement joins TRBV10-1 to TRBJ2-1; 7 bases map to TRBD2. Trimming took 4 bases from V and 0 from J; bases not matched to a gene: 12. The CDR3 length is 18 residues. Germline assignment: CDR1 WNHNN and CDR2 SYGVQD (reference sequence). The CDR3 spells CASSGGGRPGSSYNEQFF. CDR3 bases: TGCGCCAGCAGTGGGGGGGGGAGGCCAGGAAGCTCCTACAATGAGCAGTTCTTC.

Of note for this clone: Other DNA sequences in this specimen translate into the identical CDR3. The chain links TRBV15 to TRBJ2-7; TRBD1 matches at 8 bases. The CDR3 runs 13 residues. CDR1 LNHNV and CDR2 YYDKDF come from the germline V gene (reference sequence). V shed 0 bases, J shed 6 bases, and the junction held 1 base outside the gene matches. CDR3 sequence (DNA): TGTGCCACCAGCAGAGACAGGGGGCGCGAGCAGTACTTC. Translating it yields CATSRDRGREQYF. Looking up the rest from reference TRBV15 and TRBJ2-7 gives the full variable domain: DAMVIQNPRYQVTQFGKPVTLSCSQTLNHNVMYWYQQKSSQAPKLLFHYYDKDFNNEADTPDNFQSRRPNTSFCFLDIRSPGLGDTAMYLCATSRDRGREQYFGPGTRLTVT.

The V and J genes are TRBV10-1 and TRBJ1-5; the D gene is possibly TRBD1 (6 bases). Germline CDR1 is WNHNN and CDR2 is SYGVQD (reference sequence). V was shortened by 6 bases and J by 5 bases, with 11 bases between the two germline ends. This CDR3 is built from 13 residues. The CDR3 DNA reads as TGCGCCAGCAGAAGGACAGCGGATCAGCCCCAGCATTTT. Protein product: CASRRTADQPQHF.